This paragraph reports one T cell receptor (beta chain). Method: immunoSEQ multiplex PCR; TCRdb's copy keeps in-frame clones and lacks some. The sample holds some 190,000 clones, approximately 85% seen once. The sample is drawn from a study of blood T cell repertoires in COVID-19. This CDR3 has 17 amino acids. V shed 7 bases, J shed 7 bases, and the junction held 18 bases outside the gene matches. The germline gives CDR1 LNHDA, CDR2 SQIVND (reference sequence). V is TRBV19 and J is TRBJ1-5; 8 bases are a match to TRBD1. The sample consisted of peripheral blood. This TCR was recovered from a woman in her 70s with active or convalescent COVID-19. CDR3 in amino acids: CASTPLGQGGVGQPQHF. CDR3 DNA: TGTGCCAGTACTCCACTCGGACAGGGAGGGGTAGGACAGCCCCAGCATTTT. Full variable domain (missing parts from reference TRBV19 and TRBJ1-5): DGGITQSPKYLFRKEGQNVTLSCEQNLNHDAMYWYRQDPGQGLRLIYYSQIVNDFQKGDIAEGYSVSREKKESFPLTVTSAQKNPTAFYLCASTPLGQGGVGQPQHFGDGTRLSIL.